This T cell receptor (beta chain) was identified in a study of blood T cells in healthy people across ages (dated by TCRdb to 2014 to 2015). Regarding the study in general: In model experiments, template switching captured roughly one uniquely barcoded TCR beta cDNA molecule for every two T cells. The study analyzed two additional independent replicas of 1 million unique cDNA reads from the same blood draw for two donors, one aged 18 to 29 and one aged 80 or older. To avoid experimental bias, donors of different ages were spread randomly across the sequencing lanes. To track age-related changes in TCR beta repertoire diversity, the study relied on deep sequencing normalized with unique cDNA molecular identifiers. The donors were divided into four age groups: young (average around 16 years), middle-aged (about 39), aged (approximately 62) and long-lived (more than 75). Study-level results and caveats: Conclusive comparison of naive and antigen-experienced compartments was prevented by the profiling of bulk unsorted PBMCs. Compared with the aged group, more naive CD4+ T cells, fewer expanded clones and increased TCR diversity were shown by the long-lived group, suggesting age selection. Because donor CMV infection status was unknown, age-related changes in expanded clonotypes were potentially confounded. The percentage of naive T cells measured by flow cytometry correlated strongly with observed TCR beta diversity. As age increased, observed TCR beta diversity per million T cells dropped in a roughly linear way, and a significant reduction was already evident by age around 41. Estimates of total diversity from one million sequenced T cells were regarded as lower bounds and underestimates.

This clonotype was seen only a few times. Its cognate antigen has yet to be identified. Nothing much larger sits one base from this clone, and base qualities are not available. V loses 3 bases at its end and J loses 6 bases; junction bases beyond the gene matches: 10. The CDR3 holds 17 amino acids from the cysteine to the phenylalanine. The sequence is cut down to CDR3 DNA, 51 bases in frame from base 1. The germline V gene (reference sequence) specifies MNHEY as CDR1 and SMNVEV as CDR2. The donors were roughly 40 Caucasian individuals from Russia, aged about 6 to 95 years, who were systemically healthy. Each donor gave around 9.9 milliliters of peripheral blood, collected into EDTA-treated Vacutainer tubes. Ficoll-Paque density-gradient centrifugation was used to isolate PBMCs, with at least 6.5 million per sample. Total RNA was extracted from PBMCs with Trizol reagent, with at least 6 micrograms obtained per sample. Naive CD45RAhigh/CD27high T cell percentages were measured by flow cytometry on a PBMC aliquot from every donor.

The method was 5' RACE. Reads for this sample came from an Illumina HiSeq 2500. The second PCR ran for roughly 7 to 11 cycles and used a J-beta primer mix along with a sample-barcoded 5' primer. Each TCR beta cDNA molecule received a unique molecular identifier from a template-switch 5' adaptor carrying 12 random nucleotides. Each sample yielded at least 3 million CDR3-containing paired-end reads. First-strand cDNA synthesis was performed from all RNA using the Mint cDNA synthesis kit, with priming by a TRBC-specific oligonucleotide. Following uracil-DNA glycosylase treatment, all cDNA underwent a first 18-cycle PCR with the universal primers M1SS and BC2_uni_R. Regarding the original processing steps: Normalization of each sample was performed by random selection of 1 million high-quality reads, each carrying a distinct molecular identifier. Instead of being binned into consensus sequences, reads that shared molecular identifiers were thrown out. MiTCR, with a Q25 quality threshold and the strictest error-elimination algorithm, was used for CDR3 identification, clonotype clustering and error correction. A nonparametric unseen species model using Euler transformation provided a lower-bound estimate of total TCR beta diversity. The public reads were quality trimmed at Q25 with fastp and then assembled into clones with MiXCR by TCRdb, keeping productive beta chains. Rows matching on CDR3 protein sequence are summarized as one entry with the most common DNA and genes. For this entry, the V and J calls and clone size follow TCRdb and not the study's own pipeline. A total of some 1 million distinct CDR3 sequences appear in this sample, 40% to 50% of them only once. The ten biggest clones cover approximately 20% of the sample.

The chain uses TRBV27 and TRBJ2-1; the central 11 bases match TRBD2. This receptor was identified in a woman aged 55-75 years in good health. The sequenced material came from blood. The base sequence is TGTGCCAGCAGTTTTTTAGCGGGAGGGGTTTTGGGCAATGAGCAGTTCTTC. It translates to CASSFLAGGVLGNEQFF.